This TCR beta chain was found in a study of shared clonotypes between healthy human individuals. Turning to the study itself: A couple of female and three male donors aged 18 to 49 were enrolled.

Replicate PCRs from sorted subsets contained roughly 220 ng DNA, which is roughly 30,000 T cell genomes. TCRdb's copy holds only in-frame clones and misses some; the assay was immunoSEQ multiplex PCR. The sample consists of a few hundred thousand clones, under 80% of them appearing once. This clone was seen only once. The clonotype originates from a young man in good health. Sequencing was performed on memory CD4+ T cells sorted from blood. This sample's subset: CD45RA-negative fraction.

The CDR3 protein is CASSPVGGGEETQYF. In DNA form, the CDR3 reads TGTGCCAGCAGCCCCGTGGGGGGAGGAGAAGAGACCCAGTACTTC. The chain carries TRBV28 and TRBJ2-5; the D gene is possibly TRBD2 (6 bases). The CDR3 runs 15 residues. The germline V and J ends were trimmed by 6 bases and 3 bases, with 17 bases remaining between them. Germline CDR1 and CDR2: MDHEN and SYDVKM.